This entry lists 21 T cell receptor beta chains sequenced from one sample in a study of OX40 agonist ivuxolimab in advanced cancers. Produced via immunoSEQ multiplex PCR; TCRdb's table is partial and in-frame only. The data show 85,000 to 95,000 clones, with 75% to 90% seen just once and about 0.3% held by the top ten. The starting material was CD4+ or CD8+ T cells sorted from blood, obtained in a trial of the OX40 agonist ivuxolimab. The receptors shown here come from an adult with an advanced solid tumor such as melanoma, head and neck, liver or kidney cancer.

About this clone: This same CDR3 is encoded by further DNA sequences in the sample. The rearrangement links TRBV7-9 to TRBJ2-1, with D possibly being TRBD2 (5 bases). The CDR3 extends over 12 amino acids. The germline V gene has CDR1 SEHNR and CDR2 FQNEAQ (reference sequence). The V and J ends lost 3 bases and 7 bases respectively, with 7 bases between them. This CDR3 reads CASSLSGNEQFF. The CDR3 DNA is TGTGCCAGCAGCTTGAGCGGAAATGAGCAGTTCTTC.

V is TRBV5-6 and J is TRBJ1-5; D gene uncertain. The V gene's germline CDR1 is SGHDT and CDR2 YYEEEE. The CDR3 is 12 residues long. Trimming stripped 2 bases from V and 4 bases from J, with 4 bases between. The DNA for the CDR3 is TGTGCCAGCAGCTTAGTGAATCAGCCCCAGCATTTT. It specifies CASSLVNQPQHF.

The V gene is TRBV18, the J gene TRBJ2-1; D may be TRBD2 (5 bases). Trimming removed 6 bases at V and 5 bases at J, with 14 bases between. Germline V gene sequence: CDR1 KGHSH, CDR2 LQKENI. The CDR3 is 14 residues long. CDR3 protein: CASSAGAADNEQFF. CDR3 coding DNA: TGTGCCAGCTCGGCCGGTGCAGCGGACAATGAGCAGTTCTTC.

This sequence joins TRBV30 and TRBJ2-7; D is uncertain. CDR3 size: 14 residues. Germline CDR1 GTSNPN, CDR2 SVGIG (reference sequence). V lost 6 bases, J lost 5 bases, and 20 bases lay in between. The CDR3 loop reads CACLLDRVYDEQYF. CDR3 nucleotide sequence: TGTGCCTGCTTGCTAGATCGGGTTTATGACGAGCAGTACTTC.

V usage is TRBV5-6 and J usage is TRBJ1-2, with no clear D. V lost 0 bases to trimming and J lost 8 bases, with 11 bases between them. The CDR3 runs 13 residues. CDR1 and CDR2 from the germline V gene are SGHDT and YYEEEE. DNA for the CDR3: TGTGCCAGCAGCTTGGCTGACTTGGGGGGCTACACCTTC. The encoded protein is CASSLADLGGYTF.

This sequence joins TRBV7-9 and TRBJ2-3, with TRBD2 matching 15 bases. This CDR3 region has 18 residues. The V and J ends lost 5 bases and 6 bases, in that order; junction bases with no gene match: 12. Germline V gives CDR1 SEHNR, CDR2 FQNEAQ (reference sequence). The CDR3 DNA reads TGTGCCAGCAGCGCATTTCCAAGGACTAGCGGGAGGGTCGATACGCAGTATTTT. Translated: CASSAFPRTSGRVDTQYF. Looking up the rest from reference TRBV7-9 and TRBJ2-3 gives the full variable domain: DTGVSQNPRHKITKRGQNVTFRCDPISEHNRLYWYRQTLGQGPEFLTYFQNEAQLEKSRLLSDRFSAERPKGSFSTLEIQRTEQGDSAMYLCASSAFPRTSGRVDTQYFGPGTRLTVL.

CDR3 DNA: TGTGCCAGCAGTTTAGTGGCTAGCGGGATCAAATACAATGAGCAGTTCTTC. It is translated as CASSLVASGIKYNEQFF. The chain carries TRBV27 and TRBJ2-1; 9 nucleotides line up with TRBD2. Germline V gene lookup returns CDR1 MNHEY and CDR2 SMNVEV (reference sequence). This CDR3 is 17 amino acids long. Trimming cost V 2 bases and J 4 bases; bases outside gene matches: 9.

V and J are TRBV2 and TRBJ1-2, with no clear D. Germline V gives CDR1 SNHLY, CDR2 FYNNEI. Trimming removed 5 bases at V and 4 bases at J, with 11 bases between. This CDR3 comprises 13 residues. CDR3 sequence: CASSLTQPYGYTF. In DNA, the CDR3 is TGTGCCAGCAGTTTGACCCAGCCCTATGGCTACACCTTC.

This clone was seen more than once but under ten times. The J gene is TRBJ2-7, the V gene TRBV2; 10 bases line up with TRBD1. Germline values: CDR1 SNHLY, CDR2 FYNNEI. The CDR3 is 13 residues long. The J segment lost 4 bases and the V segment lost 8 bases, leaving 5 bases of the junction unmatched. DNA for the CDR3: TGTGCCAGCGGAGGGGACAGGGGATACGAGCAGTACTTC. Translating it yields CASGGDRGYEQYF.

The genes are TRBV7-9 and TRBJ1-5, with 9 bases identical to TRBD1. This CDR3 is built from 14 residues. V dropped 5 bases and J dropped 9; count of bases not matched to a gene: 8. Germline V gene data show CDR1 as SEHNR and CDR2 as FQNEAQ (reference sequence). The CDR3 reads CASSRDRDQGPQHF. The CDR3 DNA reads as TGTGCCAGCAGCCGGGACAGGGACCAGGGGCCCCAGCATTTT.

This clone has just one count. This chain uses TRBV7-2 with TRBJ2-7, with D perhaps TRBD2 (6 bases). The CDR3 totals 15 residues. Trimming stripped 5 bases from V and 1 base from J, with 15 bases between. Germline values: CDR1 SGHTA, CDR2 FQGNSA. The CDR3 protein is CASSPRPGASYEQYF. CDR3 nucleotide sequence: TGTGCCAGCAGCCCCCGGCCGGGAGCTTCCTACGAGCAGTACTTC.

The chain couples TRBV5-6 to TRBJ2-2, with D unresolved. Trimming took off 7 bases at V and 0 bases at J, with 16 bases between the two ends. This CDR3 has 16 amino acids. Germline V CDR1 and CDR2: SGHDT, YYEEEE. The CDR3 spells CASSELGNPNTGELFF. For the CDR3, the DNA is TGTGCCAGCTCGGAATTGGGCAATCCGAACACCGGGGAGCTGTTTTTT. Full variable domain (rest looked up from reference TRBV5-6 and TRBJ2-2): DAGVTQSPTHLIKTRGQQVTLRCSPKSGHDTVSWYQQALGQGPQFIFQYYEEEERQRGNFPDRFSGHQFPNYSSELNVNALLLGDSALYLCASSELGNPNTGELFFGEGSRLTVL.

The V call is TRBV11-2, the J call TRBJ2-5, with D possibly matching TRBD1 (5 bases). The germline V gene has CDR1 SGHAT and CDR2 FQNNGV. The CDR3 loop spans 14 amino acids. The V end lost 0 bases, the J end lost 5 bases, and 10 bases lay between the germline ends. CDR3 amino acids: CASSLDGASETQYF. The CDR3 DNA follows: TGTGCCAGCAGCTTAGATGGGGCCTCGGAGACCCAGTACTTC.

This clone was seen a single time. V is TRBV7-2 and J is TRBJ1-2; 10 nucleotides agree with TRBD1. Germline V gene lookup returns CDR1 SGHTA and CDR2 FQGNSA. V shed 4 bases, J shed 7 bases, and the junction held 9 bases outside the gene matches. CDR3 size: 15 residues. The CDR3, as DNA: TGTGCCAGCAGCTCCTTGGGACAGGGGCTCGGTGGCTACACCTTC. This sequence encodes CASSSLGQGLGGYTF.

The chain has TRBV9 and TRBJ2-1; 9 bases map to TRBD2. This CDR3 comprises 15 residues. Trimming removed 0 bases from V and 10 bases from J; junction bases left unmatched: 8. The germline CDR1 and CDR2 sequences are SGDLS and YYNGEE. The CDR3 DNA follows: TGTGCCAGCAGCGTAGATAGCGGGGGTCTTCGGGAGCAGTTCTTC. Its protein is CASSVDSGGLREQFF.

This sequence joins TRBV2 and TRBJ1-1; D unresolved. Germline lookup yields CDR1 SNHLY and CDR2 FYNNEI. The CDR3 is made up of 12 amino acids. V was clipped by 3 bases and J by 4 bases, with 6 bases between them. The CDR3 spells CASSDGVTEAFF. Written as DNA, the CDR3 is TGTGCCAGCAGTGATGGGGTCACTGAAGCTTTCTTT.

The chain carries TRBV5-6 and TRBJ2-7; D may be TRBD1 (6 bases). The germline CDR1 and CDR2 sequences are SGHDT and YYEEEE. CDR3 size: 14 residues. Deletions cut 3 bases from V and 4 bases from J, with 14 bases between. CDR3 loop: CASSSPGRGYEQYF. CDR3 sequence (DNA): TGTGCCAGCAGCTCCCCGGGCAGGGGATACGAGCAGTACTTC.

A single count supports this clone. This chain uses TRBV1 with TRBJ2-1; the D call of TRBD2 is as the table states it, not checked on the DNA. TRBV1 is a pseudogene locus. This CDR3 is built from 15 residues. This CDR3 is CTSSQPRSSYNEQFF. In nucleotides, the CDR3 is TGCACCAGCAGCCAGCCTAGGAGCTCCTACAATGAGCAGTTCTTC.

This chain links TRBV5-6 with TRBJ2-5, with 9 bases lining up with TRBD1. There are 15 residues in the CDR3. CDR1 is SGHDT, CDR2 YYEEEE, per germline. Germline trimming cut 3 bases from V and 1 base from J; bases unmatched to any gene: 4. The CDR3 region is CASSSNRGPQETQYF. DNA of the CDR3: TGTGCCAGCAGCTCGAACAGGGGGCCCCAAGAGACCCAGTACTTC.

V and J are TRBV6-5 and TRBJ1-1; the D gene is possibly TRBD1 (5 bases). Trimming took off 6 bases at V and 3 bases at J, with 5 bases between the two ends. The CDR3 is 11 amino acids. Germline V gene data show CDR1 as MNHEY and CDR2 as SVGAGI. The CDR3 sequence is CASRGDTEAFF. In nucleotides, the CDR3 is TGTGCCAGCAGAGGGGACACTGAAGCTTTCTTT.

DNA for the CDR3: TGTGCCAGCTCACCATCCGGGAGGGGTAACACCGGGGAGCTGTTTTTT. Its protein product is CASSPSGRGNTGELFF. V gene TRBV18 combines with J gene TRBJ2-2; 8 nucleotides match TRBD2. Unmatched junction bases numbered 4, after V lost 2 bases and J lost 2 bases. The CDR3 extends over 16 amino acids. The germline V gene encodes CDR1 KGHSH and CDR2 LQKENI. Together with reference TRBV18 and TRBJ2-2, the CDR3 gives the full variable domain: NAGVMQNPRHLVRRRGQEARLRCSPMKGHSHVYWYRQLPEEGLKFMVYLQKENIIDESGMPKERFSAEFPKEGPSILRIQQVVRGDSAAYFCASSPSGRGNTGELFFGEGSRLTVL.